The 12 T cell receptor beta chains below all came from one sample that was sequenced in a study of blood T cells in healthy people across ages. Through a sample-barcoded 5' primer and a J-beta primer mix, a second PCR was run for roughly 6 to 12 cycles. Each CDR3 protein is one row after TCRdb ran MiXCR on the 5' RACE reads. The repertoire holds around 1,800,000 distinct CDR3 sequences, with about two fifths as singletons. The sequenced sample consisted of blood. Receptor source: a human donor in good health.

The genes are TRBV20-1 and TRBJ2-1, with 10 bases lining up with TRBD2. The CDR3 is 11 amino acids. Per the germline V gene, CDR1 is DFQATT and CDR2 is SNEGSKA (reference sequence). CDR3 sequence reads: CPAGLAAEQFF. Here the CDR3 DNA reads TGCCCCGCCGGACTAGCGGCCGAGCAGTTCTTC.

A few counts support this clonotype. The gene calls are TRBV6-6 and TRBJ1-1; no definite D call. The CDR3 spans 13 residues. Germline V CDR1 and CDR2: MNHNY, SVGAGI (reference sequence). Trimming left V 2 bases short and J 3 bases short, with 7 bases between. The CDR3 DNA reads TGTGCCAGCAGTTACGAAGGTCACACTGAAGCTTTCTTT. Translated, it gives CASSYEGHTEAFF.

The V and J genes are TRBV4-3 and TRBJ2-3; no clear D gene. V shed 3 bases and J shed 3 bases, with 16 bases lying between them. Germline lookup yields CDR1 LGHNA and CDR2 YSLEER. This CDR3 has 16 residues. As DNA, the CDR3 is TGCGCCAGCAGCCAGACGACGTTGGACGGGACAGATACGCAGTATTTT. It yields the protein CASSQTTLDGTDTQYF.

The chain recombines TRBV5-1 with TRBJ1-2; D is ambiguous. Germline V CDR1 and CDR2: SGHRS, YFSETQ. V was shortened by 0 bases and J by 4 bases, with 10 bases between the two germline ends. CDR3 length: 14 residues. The CDR3 spells CASSLGPGPYGYTF. The CDR3 coding sequence is TGCGCCAGCAGCTTGGGACCGGGCCCCTATGGCTACACCTTC. Together with reference TRBV5-1 and TRBJ1-2, the CDR3 gives the full variable domain: KAGVTQTPRYLIKTRGQQVTLSCSPISGHRSVSWYQQTPGQGLQFLFEYFSETQRNKGNFPGRFSGRQFSNSRSEMNVSTLELGDSALYLCASSLGPGPYGYTFGSGTRLTVV.

This clonotype was observed a handful of times. This rearrangement joins TRBV29-1 to TRBJ2-3, with 9 bases lining up with TRBD2. The germline gives CDR1 SQVTM, CDR2 ANQGSEA. The length of the CDR3 is 16 residues. The J segment lost 2 bases and the V segment lost 5 bases, leaving 11 bases of the junction unmatched. CDR3 nucleotide sequence: TGCAGCGTTTACGGCACGACTAGCGGTTCCACAGATACGCAGTATTTT. Translation gives CSVYGTTSGSTDTQYF.

This clonotype was counted only a few times. The J gene is TRBJ2-7, the V gene TRBV20-1; either TRBD1 or TRBD2 may fit D (5 bases each). V was clipped by 2 bases and J by 3 bases, with 17 bases between them. This CDR3 has 15 amino acids. CDR1 is DFQATT, CDR2 SNEGSKA, per germline (reference sequence). CDR3 bases: TGCAGTGCTAGATCCCCCGGGACGGTGGGCTACGAGCAGTACTTC. Translation gives CSARSPGTVGYEQYF.

This clonotype was counted between two and nine times. The chain joins TRBV25-1 to TRBJ1-4, with a tentative D call TRBD1 (5 bases). Germline V CDR1 and CDR2: MGHDK, SYGVNS. CDR3 length equals 16 residues. Trimming took off 3 bases at V and 5 bases at J, with 16 bases between the two ends. This CDR3 is CASSDTGWGTNEKLFF. In DNA, the CDR3 is TGTGCCAGCAGTGACACAGGATGGGGAACAAATGAAAAACTGTTTTTT.

There are many counts of this clonotype. The genes are TRBV12-3 or TRBV12-4 and TRBJ1-2; TRBD1 is a possible D gene (5 bases). The V and J ends lost 5 bases and 4 bases respectively, with 11 bases between them. This CDR3 comprises 13 residues. CDR3 protein: CASSPLGGYGYTF. CDR3 sequence (DNA): TGTGCCAGCAGTCCCCTGGGGGGCTATGGCTACACCTTC.

This rearrangement joins TRBV29-1 to TRBJ2-2; 9 nucleotides agree with TRBD1. Trimming cost V 8 bases and J 5 bases; bases outside gene matches: 9. The CDR3 runs to 14 residues. Germline lookup yields CDR1 SQVTM and CDR2 ANQGSEA. CDR3 DNA sequence: TGCAGCAGCGCGACAGGGGGTGGTACCGGGGAGCTGTTTTTT. The encoded protein is CSSATGGGTGELFF.

The chain joins TRBV4-1 to TRBJ1-6; no reliable D call. Trimming stripped 6 bases from V and 6 bases from J, with 12 bases between. CDR3 length: 14 amino acids. Per germline, CDR1 MGHRA and CDR2 YSYEKL. The CDR3 bases are TGCGCCAGCAGGACGACGGGTTCTAATTCACCCCTCCACTTT. Its protein is CASRTTGSNSPLHF.

The rearrangement joins TRBV12-3 or TRBV12-4 to TRBJ1-6, with 7 nucleotides matching TRBD1. The CDR3 consists of 13 residues. The V gene end was trimmed by 10 bases and the J gene end by 7 bases; junction bases not matched to a gene: 7. The CDR3 loop reads CATQGGGNSPLHF. CDR3 DNA: TGTGCCACCCAGGGGGGGGGAAATTCACCCCTCCACTTT.

V is TRBV6-5 and J is TRBJ2-7; 7 positions match TRBD1. Trimming removed 0 bases from V and 0 bases from J; junction bases left unmatched: 8. Germline values: CDR1 MNHEY, CDR2 SVGAGI. CDR3 size: 17 residues. This CDR3 is CASSYSRGGGSSYEQYF. CDR3 coding DNA: TGTGCCAGCAGTTACTCGAGAGGGGGCGGTAGCTCCTACGAGCAGTACTTC.